This T cell receptor (beta chain) was captured by sequencing in a study of radiation and T cells in renal cell carcinoma. The overall study: Nephrectomy followed 15 Gy stereotactic body radiation by 4 weeks.

The germline V and J ends were trimmed by 5 bases and 8 bases, with 10 bases remaining between them. The CDR3 consists of 13 residues. Germline V gene sequence: CDR1 SEHNR, CDR2 FQNEAQ (reference sequence). The sample's time point: blood 2 weeks post-SBRT. Treatment indicated: 15 Gy SBRT to primary tumor, nephrectomy 4 weeks later. Repertoires were generated with immunoSEQ multiplex PCR, while TCRdb's copy carries only in-frame clones and drops some. The data contain about 150,000 clones, roughly 87% of them singletons. The sequencing here drew on blood, taken from a patient whose treatment included radiotherapy and nephrectomy. The V and J genes are TRBV7-9 and TRBJ1-6; weak D call: TRBD1 (5 bases). The TCR sequence derives from a woman in her forties or fifties with renal cell carcinoma. The chain's CDR3 is CASSIAGDSPLHF. The CDR3 nucleotides are TGTGCCAGCAGCATCGCGGGGGATTCACCCCTCCACTTT. The full variable domain, completed using reference TRBV7-9 and TRBJ1-6, is DTGVSQNPRHKITKRGQNVTFRCDPISEHNRLYWYRQTLGQGPEFLTYFQNEAQLEKSRLLSDRFSAERPKGSFSTLEIQRTEQGDSAMYLCASSIAGDSPLHFGNGTRLTVT.